These 5 T cell receptor beta chains came from one sample sequenced in a study of cytomegalovirus exposure and HLA in healthy donors. PCR was performed using 60 Vbeta and 13 Jbeta primers. Some clones are missing from TCRdb's copy, which holds only in-frame ones; the method was immunoSEQ multiplex PCR. The table includes about 72,000 clones, roughly 78% detected once. Sample: PBMCs. The receptor source for this set is a man aged 18 to 35 in good health and CMV-seronegative.

This clone was observed a handful of times. The chain joins TRBV5-6 to TRBJ2-7; 8 bases fit TRBD1. The ends lost 2 bases at V and 5 bases at J; junction bases unmatched: 3. The CDR3 is 13 residues long. Germline V gene lookup returns CDR1 SGHDT and CDR2 YYEEEE. The CDR3 sequence is CASSFVDRDEQYF. For the CDR3, the DNA is TGTGCCAGCAGCTTCGTGGACAGGGACGAGCAGTACTTC.

The chain is built from TRBV7-2 and TRBJ2-7; 9 nucleotides match TRBD1. The V and J ends lost 2 bases and 7 bases, in that order; junction bases with no gene match: 21. The CDR3 consists of 19 residues. Germline V gives CDR1 SGHTA, CDR2 FQGNSA. As DNA, the CDR3 is TGTGCCAGCAGCTTAATTAGGGGACAGGGAATAGGGGTTTCGGTTGAGCAGTACTTC. Translation gives CASSLIRGQGIGVSVEQYF.

The V gene is TRBV5-6, the J gene TRBJ2-7; a weak D match, TRBD1 (6 bases). Germline CDR1 and CDR2: SGHDT and YYEEEE. The CDR3 contains 18 residues. Deletions cut 4 bases from V and 2 bases from J, with 25 bases between. The CDR3 DNA follows: TGTGCCAGCAGCCCTATAAACCCCGGGACACCCTTTCCCTACGAGCAGTACTTC. Its translation: CASSPINPGTPFPYEQYF.

This rearrangement joins TRBV30 to TRBJ1-1, with 8 bases that match TRBD1. Germline loops: CDR1 GTSNPN, CDR2 SVGIG (reference sequence). The CDR3 runs to 14 residues. Germline trimming cut 3 bases from V and 1 base from J; bases unmatched to any gene: 4. The CDR3 here is CAWSRTGQNTEAFF. CDR3 DNA sequence: TGTGCCTGGAGCAGGACAGGGCAGAACACTGAAGCTTTCTTT. Using reference TRBV30 and TRBJ1-1 for the parts outside the CDR3, the full variable domain is SQTIHQWPATLVQPVGSPLSLECTVEGTSNPNLYWYRQAAGRGLQLLFYSVGIGQISSEVPQNLSASRPQDRQFILSSKKLLLSDSGFYLCAWSRTGQNTEAFFGQGTRLTVV.

The chain employs TRBV27 and TRBJ1-6, with unresolved D. The CDR3 length is 15 residues. Germline CDR1 MNHEY, CDR2 SMNVEV (reference sequence). V lost 4 bases, J lost 9 bases, and 16 bases lay in between. Here the CDR3 reads CASSSGVSMVSPLHF. The DNA of the CDR3 is TGTGCCAGCAGTTCCGGGGTAAGCATGGTTTCACCCCTCCACTTT.